This T cell receptor beta chain appears in the sequencing data of a study of blood T cells in healthy people across ages. Study-wide background: About one barcoded beta molecule per two T cells came from capture by template switching. Study conclusions and caveats: The unknown donor CMV status may have confounded expanded clonotype changes. PBMCs left unsorted prevented a conclusive naive versus antigen-experienced comparison.

Using a J-beta primer mix together with a sample-barcoded 5' primer, a second PCR was run for roughly 6 to 11 cycles. Each cDNA molecule, via a template-switch adaptor with 12 random nucleotides, was tagged. MiXCR, applied by TCRdb to the 5' RACE reads, yields one record per CDR3 protein. Here the sample spans 1.5 million to 2 million distinct CDR3 sequences, 28% being singletons. The CDR3 runs 13 residues. The V gene's germline CDR1 is SQVTM and CDR2 ANQGSEA. The junction had 2 bases not matched to a gene; V was cut back by 4 bases and J by 2 bases. A few counts support this clonotype. Antigen specificity is unknown.

What was sequenced was blood. The TCR originated in a young woman in good health. The chain combines TRBV29-1 with TRBJ2-7, with 10 positions matching TRBD2. CDR3: CSVVTSGTYEQYF. The CDR3 region has the DNA TGCAGCGTTGTAACTAGCGGGACCTACGAGCAGTACTTC.